The 10 T cell receptor beta chains listed next were all sequenced from one sample in a study of CD8 T cells in ankylosing spondylitis. TCRdb reanalysed the 5' RACE reads using MiXCR and keeps one entry per CDR3 protein. The sample consists of just over 150,000 distinct CDR3 sequences, about 18% of them appearing once. Sequenced input: blood, either unsorted or a sorted T cell fraction (not recorded which). The receptors originated from a male donor with ankylosing spondylitis or in good health (not recorded which).

This clonotype was seen ten or more times. This rearrangement joins TRBV20-1 to TRBJ2-1; 9 bases map to TRBD2. V shed 5 bases and J 2 bases; nucleotides not matched to a gene: 4. CDR1 is DFQATT, CDR2 SNEGSKA, per germline (reference sequence). The CDR3 sequence is 14 residues long. CDR3 sequence: CSAPLAGPYNEQFF. The CDR3 DNA reads as TGCAGTGCTCCGCTAGCGGGACCCTACAATGAGCAGTTCTTC.

The chain carries TRBV5-1 and TRBJ2-2; D unclear. From germline, CDR1 is SGHRS and CDR2 YFSETQ. The CDR3 is 15 amino acids. Trimming left V 5 bases short and J 6 bases short, with 17 bases between. This CDR3 reads CASRPSDSGAGELFF. CDR3 coding DNA: TGCGCCAGCAGACCGTCCGACTCAGGTGCCGGGGAGCTGTTTTTT.

There are many counts of this clonotype. The chain uses TRBV20-1 and TRBJ2-7; TRBD2 matches 12 bases. The CDR3 spans 14 residues. J gave up 4 bases and V 6 bases, and 7 bases lay outside the gene matches. Germline loops: CDR1 DFQATT, CDR2 SNEGSKA (reference sequence). In nucleotides, the CDR3 is TGCAGTGCAACGACTAGCGGGAGTTTGTACGAGCAGTACTTC. Translating gives CSATTSGSLYEQYF.

This clonotype was seen ten or more times. V usage is TRBV20-1 and J usage is TRBJ2-2; TRBD2 aligns across 11 bases. The V segment lost 1 base and the J segment 8 bases; nucleotides outside the gene matches: 3. The CDR3 spans 14 residues. Germline CDR1 is DFQATT and CDR2 is SNEGSKA (reference sequence). The CDR3 protein is CSARAASGRGELFF. The CDR3 DNA reads as TGCAGTGCTAGAGCGGCTAGCGGGAGGGGGGAGCTGTTTTTT.

Note on this clonotype: Germline and junction disagree at one end, which may indicate a read error. The chain combines TRBV29-1 with TRBJ2-1, with D possibly TRBD2 on 5 matching bases. Germline V CDR1 and CDR2: SQVTM, ANQGSEA. The CDR3 totals 16 residues. CDR3 DNA: TGCAGCGTGGAAGGAACCGGGATATACTCCTACAATGAGCAGTTCTTC. Its translation: CSVEGTGIYSYNEQFF.

This rearrangement joins TRBV20-1 to TRBJ2-1; TRBD2 agrees at 8 bases. The germline gives CDR1 DFQATT, CDR2 SNEGSKA (reference sequence). V dropped 5 bases and J dropped 5; count of bases not matched to a gene: 11. CDR3 length: 15 amino acids. CDR3 amino acids: CSAPPFGREDNEQFF. In nucleotides, the CDR3 is TGCAGTGCTCCTCCATTCGGGAGGGAGGACAATGAGCAGTTCTTC.

The chain links TRBV27 to TRBJ2-3, with 9 bases identical to TRBD1. This CDR3 has 15 residues. The V and J ends lost 5 bases and 5 bases, in that order; junction bases with no gene match: 8. The germline V gene has CDR1 MNHEY and CDR2 SMNVEV (reference sequence). The CDR3 sequence: CASSLDRGYGDTQYF. DNA of the CDR3: TGTGCCAGCAGTCTTGACAGGGGGTATGGAGATACGCAGTATTTT.

This clonotype has only a few counts. The chain carries TRBV12-3 or TRBV12-4 and TRBJ1-5; D ambiguous. Trimming took 5 bases from V and 6 from J, leaving 11 bases between them. This CDR3 contains 13 residues. The CDR3 sequence: CASSPSRSQPQHF. The CDR3 DNA reads as TGTGCCAGCAGTCCCTCCAGAAGTCAGCCCCAGCATTTT.

This clonotype was found many times. This chain joins TRBV28 and TRBJ2-7; 7 bases agree with TRBD2. CDR3 length: 14 residues. V dropped 7 bases and J dropped 0; count of bases not matched to a gene: 6. Germline V gene data show CDR1 as MDHEN and CDR2 as SYDVKM. CDR3 residues: CASNRGGSSYEQYF. The CDR3 DNA reads as TGTGCCAGCAACCGGGGCGGGAGCTCCTACGAGCAGTACTTC.

The chain combines TRBV4-2 with TRBJ2-1; D remains unclear. The germline V gene has CDR1 LGHNA and CDR2 YNFKEQ. Trimming cost V 0 bases and J 5 bases, with 8 bases left between them. The length of the CDR3 is 14 residues. CDR3 sequence: CASSQDLGNNEQFF. DNA for the CDR3: TGTGCCAGCAGCCAAGATCTTGGAAACAATGAGCAGTTCTTC.